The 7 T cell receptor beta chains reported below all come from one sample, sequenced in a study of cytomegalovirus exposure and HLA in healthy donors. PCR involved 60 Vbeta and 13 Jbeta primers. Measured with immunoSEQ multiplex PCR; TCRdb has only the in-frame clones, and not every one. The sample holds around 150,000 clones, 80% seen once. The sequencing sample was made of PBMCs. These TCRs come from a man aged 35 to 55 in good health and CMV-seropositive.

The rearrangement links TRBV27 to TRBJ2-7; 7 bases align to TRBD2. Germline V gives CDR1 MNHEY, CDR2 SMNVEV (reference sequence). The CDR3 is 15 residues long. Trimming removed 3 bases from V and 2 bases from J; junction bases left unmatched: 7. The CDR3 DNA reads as TGTGCCAGCAGTTTGCGGGGGAGTCCCCCCTACGAGCAGTACTTC. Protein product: CASSLRGSPPYEQYF.

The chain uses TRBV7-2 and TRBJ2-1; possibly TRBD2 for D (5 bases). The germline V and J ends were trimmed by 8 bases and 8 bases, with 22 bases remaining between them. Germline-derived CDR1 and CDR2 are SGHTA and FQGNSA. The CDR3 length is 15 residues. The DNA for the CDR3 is TGTGCCAGCGGCATTGTTACGGGGTTTTGGGATGAGCAGTTCTTC. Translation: CASGIVTGFWDEQFF.

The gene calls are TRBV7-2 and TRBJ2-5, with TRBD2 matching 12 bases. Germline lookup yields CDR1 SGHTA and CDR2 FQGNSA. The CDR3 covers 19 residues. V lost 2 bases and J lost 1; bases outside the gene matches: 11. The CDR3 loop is CASSLLLAGGRGIQETQYF. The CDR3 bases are TGTGCCAGCAGCTTACTACTAGCGGGAGGTCGGGGGATCCAAGAGACCCAGTACTTC.

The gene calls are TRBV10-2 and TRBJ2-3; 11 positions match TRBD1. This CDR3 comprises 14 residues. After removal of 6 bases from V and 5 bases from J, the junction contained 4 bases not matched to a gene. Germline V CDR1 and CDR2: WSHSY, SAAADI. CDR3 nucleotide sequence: TGCGCCAGCAGGCGGGACAGGGGGGGAGATACGCAGTATTTT. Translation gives CASRRDRGGDTQYF.

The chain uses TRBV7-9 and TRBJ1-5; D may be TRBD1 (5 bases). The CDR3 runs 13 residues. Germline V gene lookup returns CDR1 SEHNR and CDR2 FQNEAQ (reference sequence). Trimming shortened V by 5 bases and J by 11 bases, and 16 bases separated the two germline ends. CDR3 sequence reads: CASSPPGGSTQHF. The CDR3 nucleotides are TGTGCCAGCAGCCCCCCGGGGGGATCGACCCAGCATTTT.

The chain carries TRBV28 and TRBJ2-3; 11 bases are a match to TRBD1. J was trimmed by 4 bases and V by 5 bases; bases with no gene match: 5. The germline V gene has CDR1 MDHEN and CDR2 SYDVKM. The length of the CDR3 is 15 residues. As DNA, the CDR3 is TGTGCCAGCAGTCTGGACAGGGGGCAGTCAGATACGCAGTATTTT. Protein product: CASSLDRGQSDTQYF.

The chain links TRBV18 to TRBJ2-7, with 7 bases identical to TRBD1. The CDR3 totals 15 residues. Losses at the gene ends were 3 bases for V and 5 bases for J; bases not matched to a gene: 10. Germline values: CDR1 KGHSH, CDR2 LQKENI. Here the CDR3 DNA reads TGTGCCAGCTCACCTGACAGGGTTATTTATGACGAGCAGTACTTC. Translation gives CASSPDRVIYDEQYF.